This TCR beta chain derives from a study of patients and donors after allogeneic stem cell transplantation. By proportion, this clonotype is medium-sized. Using its own MiXCR run on the RT-PCR reads, TCRdb lists one record per CDR3 protein. This sample has about 2,600 distinct CDR3 sequences, with approximately 8.2% found just once. Germline V lookup: CDR1 MNHEY, CDR2 SVGEGT. Trimming shortened V by 6 bases and J by 14 bases, and 17 bases separated the two germline ends. This CDR3 is built from 12 residues. The TCR comes from a human donor who was either an allogeneic HSCT recipient or a stem cell or donor lymphocyte infusion donor (not recorded which). It is not recorded whose cells these are; they may come from a transplant donor. Source material: blood, either unsorted or a sorted T cell fraction (not recorded which). The gene calls are TRBV6-2 or TRBV6-3 and TRBJ2-1; D gene uncertain. The CDR3 DNA sequence: TGTGCCAGCAGCTCCTGGCCAGACAAGAAGTTCTTC. Translation: CASSSWPDKKFF.